This T cell receptor beta chain emerged from a study of OX40 agonist ivuxolimab in advanced cancers. Assay: immunoSEQ multiplex PCR; the TCRdb copy retains only in-frame clones and omits some. The repertoire has more than 80,000 clones, 94% of them found once; the top ten carry over 2%. The TCR sequence derives from an adult with an advanced solid tumor such as melanoma, head and neck, liver or kidney cancer. Material: CD4+ or CD8+ T cells sorted from blood, obtained in a trial of the OX40 agonist ivuxolimab.

The CDR3 region has the DNA TGCGCCAGCAGTCTCGAAAGGGGGACTGAAGCTTTCTTT. Residues: CASSLERGTEAFF. The genes are TRBV4-1 and TRBJ1-1; D perhaps matches TRBD1 (6 bases). Per germline, CDR1 MGHRA and CDR2 YSYEKL. The germline V and J ends were trimmed by 6 bases and 5 bases, with 13 bases remaining between them. The CDR3 contains 13 residues.